This record concerns one TCR beta chain sequence. This clonotype ranks as medium-sized (0.01 to 0.1%) by frequency alone, as no count is recorded. The specificity of this receptor is unknown. The data derive from a study of CXCR3-negative and CXCR3-positive naive CD8 T cells (dated by TCRdb to about 2019). For context, the study as a whole: In total, approximately 140 million TRB reads were obtained, or roughly 1.5 +/- 0.3 million reads per library. Diversity and physicochemical repertoire analyses covered 10 to 11 donors pooled from two independent experiments. The TRBV-TRBJ cluster analysis covered naive subsets from several donors and memory cells from 3 donors. The investigation overall reported the following: Within the same donor, TRBV-TRBJ usage looked similar between naive CXCR3-negative and CXCR3-positive cells, but memory cells had distinct patterns. Comparably high repertoire diversity was found in both naive subsets, whereas much lower repertoire diversity was found in memory CD8+ T cells. Because surface CD5, which is linked to self-reactivity in mice, was comparable between the naive subsets, TCR interaction strength was also inferred from the physicochemical properties of TRB CDR3s. CXCR3 expression partially decreased after cryopreservation, so most assays used freshly isolated PBMCs. TRB CDR3s from CXCR3-positive naive cells showed higher hydrophobicity (lower Kidera factor 4), lower energy, and higher strength and volume indices than CXCR3-negative naive cells.

As encoded in the germline V gene, CDR1 is LGHNA while CDR2 is YNFKEQ. The CDR3 runs 18 residues from the cysteine to the phenylalanine. DNA is not recorded here. Sequenced on a NextSeq 550. The Human TCR Profiling Kit (MiLaboratory) was used to prepare UMI-labeled 5' RACE TRB cDNA libraries. cDNA synthesis used the entire amount of extracted RNA, and PCR amplification then used the entire amount of cDNA produced. Libraries were prepared in parallel using an identical number of PCR cycles. The published analysis was carried out like this. MIGEC and MiXCR extracted about 48,000 +/- 9,800 unique UMI-labeled TRB cDNA molecules per library, requiring at least two reads per UMI. On average, each library contained about 40,000 +/- 10,000 functional in-frame TRB CDR3 nucleotide clonotypes without stop codons. After downsampling to 5000 UMI-labeled TRB molecules per sample, diversity metrics, including normalized Shannon-Wiener and Chao1, were computed in VDJtools. VDJtools was used to calculate clonotype-size-weighted physicochemical properties of the central five CDR3 residues, namely interaction energy, strength, volume and Kidera factor 4. TCRdb reprocessed the reads and lists each CDR3 protein sequence as a single entry, with no DNA. TCRdb, not the original authors, processed these V and J calls. This sample's records show some 10,000 distinct CDR3 sequences. Jointly, the top ten make up roughly 1% of the sample.

Each CD8+ T cell subset was flow-sorted in triplicate, with under 350,000 cells per subset placed directly into RLT lysis buffer. To exclude memory contaminants, naive CD8+ T cells were stringently defined as CD45RO-CCR7+CD27+CD95-. Peripheral blood mononuclear cells were isolated from buffy coats using standard density gradient centrifugation. A FACSAria III was used to flow-sort naive CXCR3-negative and CXCR3-positive CD8+ T cells. Total RNA was extracted from sorted cells using an RNeasy Mini Kit. The sequence derives from a human donor in good health. Some clones in this sample may be carry-over from other donors' samples. The sample consisted of naive CXCR3- CD8+ T cells from blood. Sample cell subset or site, as interpreted from the label and publication: CD45RO-CCR7+CD27+CD95- naive CD8+ T cells lacking CXCR3 (TNR3-). The chain is encoded by TRBV4-2 joined to TRBJ2-1; TCRdb selects TRBD2, and the lack of DNA leaves this call unchecked. The CDR3: CASSQEPSGSLSYNEQFF.